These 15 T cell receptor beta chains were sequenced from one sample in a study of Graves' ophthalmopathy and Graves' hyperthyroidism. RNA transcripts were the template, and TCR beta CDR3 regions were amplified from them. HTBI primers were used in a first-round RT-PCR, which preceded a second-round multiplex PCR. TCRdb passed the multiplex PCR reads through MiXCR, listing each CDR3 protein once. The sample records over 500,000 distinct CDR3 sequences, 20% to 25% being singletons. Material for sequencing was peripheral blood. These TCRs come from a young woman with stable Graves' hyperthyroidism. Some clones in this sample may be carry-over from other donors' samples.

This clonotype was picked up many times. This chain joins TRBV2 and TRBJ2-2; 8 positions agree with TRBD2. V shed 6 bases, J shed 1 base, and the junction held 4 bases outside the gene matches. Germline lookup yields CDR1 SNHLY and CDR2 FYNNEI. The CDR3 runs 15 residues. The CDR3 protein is CASSSTSGNTGELFF. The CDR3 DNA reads TGTGCCAGCAGCTCCACTAGCGGGAACACCGGGGAGCTGTTTTTT.

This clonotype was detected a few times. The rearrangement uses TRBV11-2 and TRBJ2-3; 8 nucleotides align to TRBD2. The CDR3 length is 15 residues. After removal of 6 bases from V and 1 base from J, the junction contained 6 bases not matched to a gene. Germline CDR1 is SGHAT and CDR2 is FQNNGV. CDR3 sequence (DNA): TGTGCCAGCAGACATGGACTAGCTGGCACAGATACGCAGTATTTT. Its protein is CASRHGLAGTDTQYF.

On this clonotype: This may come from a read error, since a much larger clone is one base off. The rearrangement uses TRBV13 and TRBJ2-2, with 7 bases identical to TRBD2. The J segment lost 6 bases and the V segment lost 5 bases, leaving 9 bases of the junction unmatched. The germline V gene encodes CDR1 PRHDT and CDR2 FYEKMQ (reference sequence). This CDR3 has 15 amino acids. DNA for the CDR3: TGTGCCAGCAGCCTGGGACGGGGGGTCGCCGGGGAGCTGTTTTTT. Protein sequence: CASSLGRGVAGELFF.

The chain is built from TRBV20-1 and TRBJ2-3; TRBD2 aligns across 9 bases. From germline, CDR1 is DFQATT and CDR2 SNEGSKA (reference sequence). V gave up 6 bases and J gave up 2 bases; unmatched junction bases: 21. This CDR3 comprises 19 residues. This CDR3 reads CSAPRRVAGARVNTDTQYF. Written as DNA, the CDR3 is TGCAGTGCCCCCAGGCGGGTAGCGGGGGCCCGTGTAAACACAGATACGCAGTATTTT.

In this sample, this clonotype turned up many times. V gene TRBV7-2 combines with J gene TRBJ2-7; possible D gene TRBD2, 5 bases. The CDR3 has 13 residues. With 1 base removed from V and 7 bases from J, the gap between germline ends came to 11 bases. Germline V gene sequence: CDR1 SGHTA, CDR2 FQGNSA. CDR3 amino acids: CASSLVGRREQYF. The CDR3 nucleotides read TGTGCCAGCAGCTTAGTAGGGCGGAGGGAGCAGTACTTC.

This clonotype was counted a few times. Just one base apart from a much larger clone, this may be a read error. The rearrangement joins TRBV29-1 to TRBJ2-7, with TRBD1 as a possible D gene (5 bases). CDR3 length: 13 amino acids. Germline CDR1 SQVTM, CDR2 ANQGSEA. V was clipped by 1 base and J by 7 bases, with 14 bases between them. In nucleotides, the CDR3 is TGCAGCGTTGAAGGGGTAGGGGCCGAGGAGCAGTACTTC. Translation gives CSVEGVGAEEQYF.

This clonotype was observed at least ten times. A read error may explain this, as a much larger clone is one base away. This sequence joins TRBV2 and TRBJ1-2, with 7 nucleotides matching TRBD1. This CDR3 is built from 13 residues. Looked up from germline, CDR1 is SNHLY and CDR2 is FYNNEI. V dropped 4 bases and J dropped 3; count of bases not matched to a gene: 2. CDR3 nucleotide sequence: TGTGCCAGCAGTGGAGGGACAGACTATGGCTACACCTTC. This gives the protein CASSGGTDYGYTF.

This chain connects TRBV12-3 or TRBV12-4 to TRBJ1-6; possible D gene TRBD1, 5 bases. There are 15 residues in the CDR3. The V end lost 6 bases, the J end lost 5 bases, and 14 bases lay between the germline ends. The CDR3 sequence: CASRTTGTNNSPLHF. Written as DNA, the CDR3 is TGTGCCAGCAGGACAACCGGGACGAATAATTCACCCCTCCACTTT.

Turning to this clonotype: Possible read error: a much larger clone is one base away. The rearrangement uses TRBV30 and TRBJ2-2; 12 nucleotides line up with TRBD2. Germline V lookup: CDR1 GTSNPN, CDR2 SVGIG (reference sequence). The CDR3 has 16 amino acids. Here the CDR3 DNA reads TGTGCCTGGAGAGGACTAGCGGGGCTGAACATCGGGGAGCTGTTTTTT. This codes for CAWRGLAGLNIGELFF.

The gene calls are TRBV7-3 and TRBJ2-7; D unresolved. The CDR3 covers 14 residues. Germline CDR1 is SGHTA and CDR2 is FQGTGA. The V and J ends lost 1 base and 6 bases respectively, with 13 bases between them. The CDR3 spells CASSLMRESGEQYF. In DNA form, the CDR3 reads TGTGCCAGCAGCTTAATGCGAGAATCGGGCGAGCAGTACTTC.

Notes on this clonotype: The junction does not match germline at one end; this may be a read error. The CDR3 DNA reads TGTGTCTGCAGTGGCTACGGAATGACAGGGTCGTACGAGCAGTACTTC. Translation: CVCSGYGMTGSYEQYF. The chain carries TRBV10-2 and TRBJ2-7, with 7 nucleotides matching TRBD1. Germline CDR1 is WSHSY and CDR2 is SAAADI. The CDR3 covers 16 residues.

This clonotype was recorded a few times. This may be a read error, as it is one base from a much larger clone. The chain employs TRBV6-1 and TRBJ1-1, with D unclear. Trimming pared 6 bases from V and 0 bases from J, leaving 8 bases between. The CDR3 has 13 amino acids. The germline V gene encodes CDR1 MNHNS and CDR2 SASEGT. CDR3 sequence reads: CASRAQLNTEAFF. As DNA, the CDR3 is TGTGCCAGCAGGGCACAGTTGAACACTGAAGCTTTCTTT.

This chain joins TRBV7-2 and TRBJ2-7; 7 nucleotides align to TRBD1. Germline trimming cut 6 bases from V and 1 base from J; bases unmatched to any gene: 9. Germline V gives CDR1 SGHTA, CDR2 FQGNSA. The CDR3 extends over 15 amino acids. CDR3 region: CASSPVRRGSYEQYF. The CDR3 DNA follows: TGTGCCAGCAGTCCCGTGCGCAGGGGGTCCTACGAGCAGTACTTC. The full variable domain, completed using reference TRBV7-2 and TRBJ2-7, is GAGVSQSPSNKVTEKGKDVELRCDPISGHTALYWYRQSLGQGLEFLIYFQGNSAPDKSGLPSDRFSAERTGGSVSTLTIQRTQQEDSAVYLCASSPVRRGSYEQYFGPGTRLTVT.

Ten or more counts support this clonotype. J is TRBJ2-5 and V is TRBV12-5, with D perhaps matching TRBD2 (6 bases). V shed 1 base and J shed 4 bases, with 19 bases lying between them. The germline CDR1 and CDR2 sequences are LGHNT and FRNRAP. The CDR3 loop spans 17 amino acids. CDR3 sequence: CASGLGFGREGLETQYF. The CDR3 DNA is TGTGCTAGTGGTTTGGGGTTCGGGCGGGAAGGTCTAGAGACCCAGTACTTC.

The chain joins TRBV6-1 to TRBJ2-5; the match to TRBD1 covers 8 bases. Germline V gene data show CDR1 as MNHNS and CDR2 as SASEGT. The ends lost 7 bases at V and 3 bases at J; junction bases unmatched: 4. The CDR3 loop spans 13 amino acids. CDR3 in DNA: TGTGCCAGCAAGTACAGGGGGAAAGAGACCCAGTACTTC. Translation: CASKYRGKETQYF.